This is a list of T cell receptor beta chains from one sample in a study of blood T cell repertoires in COVID-19. Sequenced by immunoSEQ multiplex PCR; TCRdb stores in-frame clones only, minus some. Of 100,000 to 150,000 clones detected, more than 70% appear once; the ten largest clones hold around 5%. The sequencing sample was made of peripheral blood. Receptor source: a human donor in a cohort sampled during active COVID-19. The CDR3 runs from the conserved cysteine through the conserved F or W.

V: TRBV2
J: TRBJ1-6
CDR3: CASSEWPGPNSPLHF

V: TRBV5-5
J: TRBJ1-3
CDR3: CASSFPRISGNTIYF

V: TRBV23-1
J: TRBJ1-1
CDR3: CASSKSGVWTEAFF

V: TRBV30
J: TRBJ1-3
CDR3: CAWSPGGTIYF

V: TRBV6-5
J: TRBJ1-2
CDR3: CASSYTGQGVGYTF

V: TRBV28
J: TRBJ2-1
CDR3: CASSLYASSSYNEQFF

V: TRBV3-1/TRBV3-2
J: TRBJ1-1
CDR3: CASSQDFTVTEAFF

V: TRBV10-3
J: TRBJ1-5
CDR3: CAISEGVGQPQHF

V: TRBV28
J: TRBJ2-3
CDR3: CASITSGDDTQYF

V: TRBV28
J: TRBJ2-7
CDR3: CASRPFRSDHEQYF

V: TRBV29-1
J: TRBJ2-1
CDR3: CSVIRDRGFRQFF

V: TRBV28
J: TRBJ2-1
CDR3: CASSLADPLAGGVSNEQFF

V: TRBV11-3
J: TRBJ2-1
CDR3: CASSLNFRTTSSYNEQFF

V: TRBV28
J: TRBJ2-7
CDR3: CASRDPGTGRYEQYF

V: TRBV7-9
J: TRBJ1-1
CDR3: CASSFEQGGTEAFF

V: TRBV18
J: TRBJ2-7
CDR3: CASSPTNNYEQYF

V: TRBV10-2
J: TRBJ2-7
CDR3: CASKRESLYEQYF

V: TRBV24-1
J: TRBJ1-5
CDR3: CATSDSRGSNQPQHF

V: TRBV18
J: TRBJ2-1
CDR3: CASSLTGAPLNEQFF

V: TRBV7-2
J: TRBJ1-3
CDR3: CASSLGGNHNTIYF

V: TRBV5-1
J: TRBJ2-1
CDR3: CASSQREGREQFF

V: TRBV2
J: TRBJ2-3
CDR3: CASSGTSGSTDTQYF

V: TRBV9
J: TRBJ1-1
CDR3: CASSVADTGLNTEAFF

V: TRBV7-2
J: TRBJ2-7
CDR3: CASRSGQNNEQYF

V: TRBV28
J: TRBJ1-1
CDR3: CASRTGTGNSGTEAFF

V: TRBV19
J: TRBJ1-3
CDR3: CASSIPPGNTIYF

V: TRBV2
J: TRBJ2-7
CDR3: CASRGDSAGSYEQYF

V: TRBV7-9
J: TRBJ2-5
CDR3: CASSTAGTSGRGETQYF

V: TRBV11-3
J: TRBJ2-3
CDR3: CASSLGQGDTQYF

V: TRBV29-1
J: TRBJ1-1
CDR3: CSVEDAGGNTEAFF

V: TRBV6-1
J: TRBJ1-5
CDR3: CASSVSVPAGPSRQPQHF

V: TRBV6-2/TRBV6-3
J: TRBJ2-5
CDR3: CASSYSGGLAGETQYF

V: TRBV4-1
J: TRBJ1-3
CDR3: CASSQGRGLGSGNTIYF

V: TRBV7-7
J: TRBJ2-2
CDR3: CASSLVPPGLITGELFF

V: TRBV30
J: TRBJ1-5
CDR3: CAWSVGLVQGVNQPQHF

V: TRBV29-1
J: TRBJ1-2
CDR3: CSVVKDSFNYGYTF

V: TRBV7-7
J: TRBJ2-1
CDR3: CASSPQTSGSSVEQFF

V: TRBV2
J: TRBJ2-3
CDR3: CASSGGAGQADTQYF

V: TRBV21-1
J: TRBJ1-6
CDR3: CASSKEKGDRGREGNSPLHF

V: TRBV13
J: TRBJ2-7
CDR3: CASSQSPSRVLRYEQYF

V: TRBV12-3/TRBV12-4
J: TRBJ2-7
CDR3: CASSFMSYEQYF

V: TRBV7-9
J: TRBJ2-1
CDR3: CASSSTGSGGDEQFF

V: TRBV9
J: TRBJ2-1
CDR3: CASSVGWTINEQFF

V: TRBV27
J: TRBJ2-7
CDR3: CASSISGNEQYF

V: TRBV10-2
J: TRBJ2-7
CDR3: CASSDPPLAGKNEQYF

V: TRBV4-3
J: TRBJ1-6
CDR3: CASSQRGGVADSPLHF

V: TRBV19
J: TRBJ1-3
CDR3: CASTRGKTGYGNTIYF

V: TRBV14
J: TRBJ2-5
CDR3: CASSQAGETQYF

V: TRBV4-2
J: TRBJ1-4
CDR3: CASSQVGGEKLFF

V: TRBV13
J: TRBJ2-7
CDR3: CASSFPSGTGAHEQYF

V: TRBV19
J: TRBJ1-4
CDR3: CASSIKDREKLFF

V: TRBV15
J: TRBJ2-1
CDR3: CATSLELVGNNEQFF

V: TRBV14
J: TRBJ1-1
CDR3: CASSQTDRVVEAFF

V: TRBV19
J: TRBJ1-1
CDR3: CASSILANTEAFF

V: TRBV6-4
J: TRBJ2-7
CDR3: CASRRICGSYEQYF